These T cell receptor beta chains were read from a single sample in a study of blood T cell repertoires in COVID-19. TCRdb's table, derived via immunoSEQ multiplex PCR, lists solely in-frame clones and lacks some. The top ten hold 1.2% to 1.5% of the sample, which has a few hundred thousand clones, over 75% seen once. Sequenced input: PBMCs or T cells enriched from blood (not recorded which). Receptors were obtained from a woman aged 18 to 35 who had been exposed to COVID-19. CDR3s include the opening cysteine and the closing phenylalanine or tryptophan. D genes are given only for firm matches. Expanded clones are given a class, and other clones once, few, many or no size at all.

size: NA; J: TRBJ2-2; V: TRBV3-1/TRBV3-2; D: NA; CDR3: CASSLGLGGTGELFF; DNA: TGTGCCAGCAGCTTAGGACTAGGGGGAACCGGGGAGCTGTTTTTT
size: NA; J: TRBJ2-5; V: TRBV24-1; D: TRBD1; CDR3: CATSDYDRGETQYF; DNA: TGTGCCACCAGTGATTACGACAGGGGAGAGACCCAGTACTTC
size: NA; J: TRBJ1-6; V: TRBV7-2; D: TRBD1; CDR3: CASSPYDRERSPLHF; DNA: TGTGCCAGCAGCCCCTACGACAGGGAACGATCACCCCTCCACTTT
size: NA; J: TRBJ2-7; V: TRBV28; D: TRBD2; CDR3: CASSLSGRRSEQYF; DNA: TGTGCCAGCAGTTTAAGCGGGAGGAGGTCCGAGCAGTACTTC
size: NA; J: TRBJ2-1; V: TRBV3-1/TRBV3-2; D: TRBD2; CDR3: CASSQGTSGSYEQFF; DNA: TGTGCCAGCAGCCAAGGGACTAGCGGGAGTTATGAGCAGTTCTTC
size: once; J: TRBJ1-1; V: TRBV19; D: NA; CDR3: CASSDTTPQAFF; DNA: TGTGCCAGTAGTGACACGACCCCGCAAGCTTTCTTT
size: once; J: TRBJ1-2; V: TRBV14; D: TRBD1; CDR3: CASSPDRVELMDYGYTF; DNA: TGTGCCAGCAGCCCGGACAGGGTGGAACTTATGGACTATGGCTACACCTTC
size: NA; J: TRBJ1-4; V: TRBV6-1; D: TRBD1; CDR3: CASSAQPSQGRGEKLFF; DNA: TGTGCCAGCAGTGCACAACCTTCACAGGGGCGGGGTGAAAAACTGTTTTTT
size: once; J: TRBJ2-1; V: TRBV4-1; D: TRBD2; CDR3: CASSPLMVAGGLNEQFF; DNA: TGCGCCAGCAGCCCTCTAATGGTTGCGGGAGGGCTTAATGAGCAGTTCTTC
size: NA; J: TRBJ2-3; V: TRBV7-9; D: TRBD2; CDR3: CASSLAVGGGTDTQYF; DNA: TGTGCCAGCAGCTTAGCGGTGGGGGGGGGCACAGATACGCAGTATTTT
size: NA; J: TRBJ1-2; V: TRBV7-2; D: TRBD1; CDR3: CASSTTGTGDGYTF; DNA: TGTGCCAGCAGCACAACCGGGACAGGTGACGGCTACACCTTC
size: NA; J: TRBJ2-1; V: TRBV5-4; D: TRBD2; CDR3: CASSTQTSEFQFF; DNA: TGTGCCAGCAGCACACAGACTAGCGAGTTCCAGTTCTTC